The present T cell receptor (beta chain) was sequenced within a study of PD-1 blockade in classical Hodgkin lymphoma. All trial patients relapsed after autologous stem cell transplantation. Sequencing was performed with immunoSEQ multiplex PCR; in TCRdb, only in-frame clones are kept and a portion is missing. The sample has 60,000 to 65,000 clones, approximately 88% seen once. Trimming left V 0 bases short and J 2 bases short, with 10 bases between. Germline assignment: CDR1 ENHRY and CDR2 SYGVKD. This CDR3 is 16 amino acids long. The V and J genes are TRBV10-3 and TRBJ2-2; tentative D call: TRBD1 (6 bases). Sequenced material: peripheral blood mononuclear cells (PBMCs), taken at baseline. This receptor was obtained from a human donor with classical Hodgkin lymphoma. In DNA form, the CDR3 reads TGTGCCATCAGTGAGTCCCAACAGGGAAACACCGGGGAGCTGTTTTTT. It is translated as CAISESQQGNTGELFF.